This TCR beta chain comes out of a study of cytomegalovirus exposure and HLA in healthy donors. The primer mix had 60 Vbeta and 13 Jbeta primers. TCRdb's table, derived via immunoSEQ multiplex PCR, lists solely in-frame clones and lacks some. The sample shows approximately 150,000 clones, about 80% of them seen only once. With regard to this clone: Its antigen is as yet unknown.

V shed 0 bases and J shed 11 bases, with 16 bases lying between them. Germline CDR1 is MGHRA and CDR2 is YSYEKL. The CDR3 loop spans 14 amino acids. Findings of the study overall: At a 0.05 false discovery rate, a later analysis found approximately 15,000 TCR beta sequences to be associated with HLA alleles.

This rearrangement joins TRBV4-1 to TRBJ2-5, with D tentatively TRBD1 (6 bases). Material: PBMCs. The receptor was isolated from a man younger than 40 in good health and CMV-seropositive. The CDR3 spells CASSQDRDTSQQYF. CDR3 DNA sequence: TGCGCCAGCAGCCAAGACCGGGACACCTCACAGCAGTACTTC.